The clone carrying this T cell receptor (beta chain) was counted between two and nine times. Per the authors' pipeline: By means of reference gene primer amplification, nucleated cell counts were estimated. TCRdb keeps only in-frame clones here, not all; method: immunoSEQ multiplex PCR. That table is the source of V, J and clone size, and D and trimming were worked out from the DNA. The repertoire holds about 240,000 clones, with roughly 79% as singletons. This sample was included in a study of blood T cell repertoires in COVID-19. Study-wide background: From the United States, Italy and Spain came samples of acute and convalescent COVID-19. PBMCs, B-cell-depleted T cells, or T cells were the source of the cDNA or gDNA that made up the material.

This CDR3 has 14 amino acids. The germline V gene has CDR1 KGHSH and CDR2 LQKENI. Deletions cut 3 bases from V and 4 bases from J, with 12 bases between. One Seattle source followed patients from active infection through their disease course. The sample taken for sequencing was peripheral blood. V is TRBV18 and J is TRBJ1-2; D is perhaps TRBD1 (6 bases). This TCR was recovered from an elderly woman with COVID-19, enrolled during active disease. The CDR3 here is CASSPSGQTYGYTF. The CDR3 DNA follows: TGTGCCAGCTCACCGTCGGGACAAACCTATGGCTACACCTTC.